This T cell receptor beta chain originates from a study of radiotherapy plus CTLA-4 blockade in lung cancer. On the study more broadly: Disease control was present in 25% to 35% of patients, and objective responses in roughly 17%.

This clone has just one count. The CDR3 runs to 14 residues. Trimming removed 0 bases at V and 13 bases at J, with 16 bases between. Germline V CDR1 and CDR2: SGDLS, YYNGEE. Data came from immunoSEQ multiplex PCR; TCRdb stores just in-frame clones and leaves some out. Among roughly 130,000 clones listed, approximately 90% were seen once. This material consisted of peripheral blood, taken from a patient treated with radiotherapy plus ipilimumab. The source of this sequence is a human donor with non-small cell lung cancer that progressed on radiotherapy plus ipilimumab. The chain couples TRBV9 to TRBJ1-4; D is unclear. The CDR3 loop is CASSVGDTAGRLFF. The CDR3 DNA reads TGTGCCAGCAGCGTAGGCGACACCGCGGGTAGACTGTTTTTT.